These 25 T cell receptor beta chains were sequenced from one sample in a study of OX40 agonist ivuxolimab in advanced cancers. Clones were read by immunoSEQ multiplex PCR, and TCRdb kept only the in-frame ones, dropping some. The sample lists some 83,000 clones, about 86% occurring once. The sample in question was CD4+ or CD8+ T cells sorted from blood, obtained in a trial of the OX40 agonist ivuxolimab. The receptors shown here come from an adult with an advanced solid tumor such as melanoma, head and neck, liver or kidney cancer.

V usage is TRBV19 and J usage is TRBJ1-5, with TRBD1 matching over 9 bases. Looked up from germline, CDR1 is LNHDA and CDR2 is SQIVND (reference sequence). This CDR3 has 15 amino acids. V lost 7 bases and J lost 6; bases outside the gene matches: 10. CDR3 loop: CASTHMGQGTQPQHF. CDR3 DNA: TGTGCCAGTACTCATATGGGACAGGGTACTCAGCCCCAGCATTTT.

J is TRBJ1-1 and V is TRBV7-9; a weak D match, TRBD1 (5 bases). The V end lost 4 bases, the J end lost 4 bases, and 10 bases lay between the germline ends. CDR1 and CDR2 (germline): SEHNR, FQNEAQ (reference sequence). The CDR3 has 13 amino acids. The CDR3 nucleotides are TGTGCCAGCAGCTCTCAGGGAAGCACTGAAGCTTTCTTT. This translates into CASSSQGSTEAFF.

This clone appeared a single time. In DNA form, the CDR3 reads TGTGCCAGCAGCTTAGGCCAGGGACAGCTCTATGGCTACACCTTC. Encoded protein: CASSLGQGQLYGYTF. The chain has TRBV7-2 and TRBJ1-2; 7 nucleotides match TRBD1. Germline CDR1 reads SGHTA; CDR2 reads FQGNSA. The CDR3 has 15 amino acids. V lost 1 base, J lost 4 bases, and 6 bases stayed unmatched. The whole variable domain, filled in from reference TRBV7-2 and TRBJ1-2, reads GAGVSQSPSNKVTEKGKDVELRCDPISGHTALYWYRQSLGQGLEFLIYFQGNSAPDKSGLPSDRFSAERTGGSVSTLTIQRTQQEDSAVYLCASSLGQGQLYGYTFGSGTRLTVV.

This clone was found a few times. V usage is TRBV5-6 and J usage is TRBJ1-2, with D hard to call. Germline V gene sequence: CDR1 SGHDT, CDR2 YYEEEE. This CDR3 spans 14 amino acids. Between the trimmed V and J ends, which lost 0 bases and 7 bases, there was a span of 13 bases. The CDR3 nucleotides are TGTGCCAGCAGCTTGGAGATAGGGAGCAGTGGCTACACCTTC. Its protein product is CASSLEIGSSGYTF.

The V and J genes are TRBV7-9 and TRBJ2-5, with TRBD1 matching 7 bases. The ends lost 5 bases at V and 4 bases at J; junction bases unmatched: 13. CDR3 length: 16 amino acids. The germline V gene encodes CDR1 SEHNR and CDR2 FQNEAQ (reference sequence). The CDR3 protein is CASSRRQGVYGETQYF. DNA of the CDR3: TGTGCCAGCAGCCGTAGACAGGGAGTGTATGGAGAGACCCAGTACTTC.

This chain uses TRBV10-3 with TRBJ2-1; D not resolved. CDR3 length: 15 amino acids. Trimming cost V 4 bases and J 0 bases, with 10 bases left between them. Germline V gene sequence: CDR1 ENHRY, CDR2 SYGVKD. The CDR3 protein is CAISVRQISYNEQFF. In DNA form, the CDR3 reads TGTGCCATCAGTGTAAGGCAGATCTCCTACAATGAGCAGTTCTTC.

This clone was seen more than once but under ten times. This CDR3 is CASSTSGKSTDTQYF. Written as DNA, the CDR3 is TGTGCCAGCTCGACGAGCGGGAAGAGCACAGATACGCAGTATTTT. The chain combines TRBV18 with TRBJ2-3; 7 bases are a match to TRBD2. Germline V CDR1 and CDR2: KGHSH, LQKENI. This CDR3 spans 15 amino acids. The V segment lost 6 bases and the J segment 0 bases; nucleotides outside the gene matches: 6.

V usage is TRBV7-9 and J usage is TRBJ2-7, with D tentatively TRBD1 (5 bases). V was pared by 8 bases and J by 1 base, with 15 bases between. Germline CDR1 reads SEHNR; CDR2 reads FQNEAQ (reference sequence). This CDR3 is 14 amino acids long. As DNA, the CDR3 is TGTGCCAGCTCCCGCACAGGAATGTCCTACGAGCAGTACTTC. As protein: CASSRTGMSYEQYF.

The rearrangement joins TRBV7-3 to TRBJ2-1; no clear D. V was trimmed by 5 bases and J by 3 bases, leaving 17 bases between them. The length of the CDR3 is 16 residues. Per the germline V gene, CDR1 is SGHTA and CDR2 is FQGTGA. DNA for the CDR3: TGTGCCAGCAGCCTACGGGCCGGGTCGGGCTACAATGAGCAGTTCTTC. Its protein is CASSLRAGSGYNEQFF.

This clone showed up just a few times. This rearrangement joins TRBV30 to TRBJ2-1; D call uncertain. V lost 4 bases, J lost 3 bases, and 10 bases lay in between. Germline CDR1 is GTSNPN and CDR2 is SVGIG (reference sequence). The length of the CDR3 is 13 residues. CDR3 in DNA: TGTGCCTGGACCGGAAGTAGCTACAATGAGCAGTTCTTC. This sequence encodes CAWTGSSYNEQFF.

This chain connects TRBV11-2 to TRBJ2-7, with a weak D call TRBD2 (6 bases). The CDR3 spans 15 residues. Trimming shortened V by 5 bases and J by 3 bases, and 17 bases separated the two germline ends. Germline V gene data show CDR1 as SGHAT and CDR2 as FQNNGV. CDR3 amino acids: CASSLEEGRVYEQYF. DNA of the CDR3: TGTGCCAGCAGCCTGGAGGAGGGACGAGTCTACGAGCAGTACTTC.

The chain is built from TRBV6-5 and TRBJ2-5, with 7 bases lining up with TRBD2. The CDR3 has 15 amino acids. The germline V gene encodes CDR1 MNHEY and CDR2 SVGAGI. With V trimmed by 10 bases and J by 9 bases, 20 bases remained unmatched. This CDR3 is CATHRGGAGARPQYF. The CDR3 DNA sequence: TGTGCCACTCACCGGGGAGGTGCGGGAGCGAGGCCCCAGTACTTC.

V is TRBV9 and J is TRBJ1-2, with TRBD1 matching over 11 bases. From germline, CDR1 is SGDLS and CDR2 YYNGEE. V was clipped by 4 bases and J by 5 bases; unmatched bases: 4. There are 14 residues in the CDR3. CDR3 sequence: CASSPGQGAYGYTF. The CDR3 coding sequence is TGTGCCAGCAGCCCTGGACAGGGGGCGTATGGCTACACCTTC. Full variable domain (remainder filled in from reference TRBV9 and TRBJ1-2): DSGVTQTPKHLITATGQRVTLRCSPRSGDLSVYWYQQSLDQGLQFLIQYYNGEERAKGNILERFSAQQFPDLHSELNLSSLELGDSALYFCASSPGQGAYGYTFGSGTRLTVV.

The gene calls are TRBV30 and TRBJ1-5; TRBD1 might be the D (5 bases). Looked up from germline, CDR1 is GTSNPN and CDR2 is SVGIG (reference sequence). Trimming pared 0 bases from V and 9 bases from J, leaving 9 bases between. The CDR3 sequence is 12 residues long. CDR3 sequence: CAWSVRGRPQHF. The CDR3 DNA is TGTGCCTGGAGTGTACGGGGCCGGCCCCAGCATTTT.

This chain links TRBV30 with TRBJ1-2; TRBD1 matches at 8 bases. Germline V lookup: CDR1 GTSNPN, CDR2 SVGIG (reference sequence). CDR3 length: 13 residues. Trimming cost V 0 bases and J 5 bases; bases outside gene matches: 2. CDR3 DNA: TGTGCCTGGAGTGTAGACAGGGGATATGGCTACACCTTC. Translating gives CAWSVDRGYGYTF. The full variable domain, its missing parts supplied by reference TRBV30 and TRBJ1-2, is SQTIHQWPATLVQPVGSPLSLECTVEGTSNPNLYWYRQAAGRGLQLLFYSVGIGQISSEVPQNLSASRPQDRQFILSSKKLLLSDSGFYLCAWSVDRGYGYTFGSGTRLTVV.

The rearrangement joins TRBV2 to TRBJ2-3; D is ambiguous. Germline V gives CDR1 SNHLY, CDR2 FYNNEI. V was clipped by 3 bases and J by 1 base, with 2 bases between them. The CDR3 has 12 amino acids. CDR3 loop: CASSEGTDTQYF. The CDR3 DNA reads TGTGCCAGCAGTGAGGGCACAGATACGCAGTATTTT.

The chain carries TRBV19 and TRBJ2-1; D perhaps matches TRBD2 (5 bases). This CDR3 comprises 14 residues. CDR1 and CDR2 (germline): LNHDA, SQIVND (reference sequence). Trimming cost V 7 bases and J 4 bases, with 14 bases left between them. The CDR3 bases are TGTGCCAGTACTTTCGGGAAAGGGTACAATGAGCAGTTCTTC. It translates to CASTFGKGYNEQFF.

V usage is TRBV9 and J usage is TRBJ2-1, with D unclear. Germline values: CDR1 SGDLS, CDR2 YYNGEE. The CDR3 consists of 13 residues. Trimming took 0 bases from V and 6 from J, leaving 7 bases between them. The CDR3 DNA reads TGTGCCAGCAGCGTAGGCTCGGCCAATGAGCAGTTCTTC. It translates to CASSVGSANEQFF.

The chain's CDR3 is CASSRISNQPQHF. The CDR3 bases are TGTGCCAGTAGTAGGATTAGCAATCAGCCCCAGCATTTT. The chain links TRBV19 to TRBJ1-5; D remains ambiguous. Germline lookup yields CDR1 LNHDA and CDR2 SQIVND (reference sequence). Trimming removed 4 bases at V and 0 bases at J, with 4 bases between. This CDR3 region has 13 residues. Combining the CDR3 with reference TRBV19 and TRBJ1-5 gives the whole variable domain DGGITQSPKYLFRKEGQNVTLSCEQNLNHDAMYWYRQDPGQGLRLIYYSQIVNDFQKGDIAEGYSVSREKKESFPLTVTSAQKNPTAFYLCASSRISNQPQHFGDGTRLSIL.

The CDR3 sequence is CASSLATGDSYEQYF. CDR3 DNA: TGTGCCAGCAGCTTAGCCACAGGGGACAGCTACGAGCAGTACTTC. The chain combines TRBV7-8 with TRBJ2-7; TRBD1 agrees at 7 bases. V shed 0 bases, J shed 3 bases, and the junction held 5 bases outside the gene matches. CDR1 is SGHVS and CDR2 is FQNEAQ in the germline V gene. This CDR3 comprises 15 residues.

The chain links TRBV6-5 to TRBJ2-5; D remains unclear. Germline values: CDR1 MNHEY, CDR2 SVGAGI. The V gene lost 2 bases and the J gene lost 4 bases, with 11 bases spanning the gap. This CDR3 region has 14 residues. For the CDR3, the DNA is TGTGCCAGCAGTTACGTCCCGCCTCGAGAGACCCAGTACTTC. Its protein is CASSYVPPRETQYF.

The gene calls are TRBV9 and TRBJ1-2; D uncertain. The germline V gene encodes CDR1 SGDLS and CDR2 YYNGEE. The CDR3 spans 15 residues. Trimming cost V 0 bases and J 6 bases, with 15 bases left between them. DNA of the CDR3: TGTGCCAGCAGCGTAGACGGGAGAATCGTAGATGGCTACACCTTC. Encoded protein: CASSVDGRIVDGYTF.

This sequence joins TRBV19 and TRBJ2-5, with D uncertain. In germline, CDR1 is LNHDA, CDR2 SQIVND (reference sequence). The CDR3 totals 14 residues. The germline V and J ends were trimmed by 7 bases and 1 base, with 13 bases remaining between them. Here the CDR3 reads CASTFFHGQETQYF. The CDR3 DNA follows: TGTGCCAGTACCTTTTTCCACGGCCAAGAGACCCAGTACTTC.

The V call is TRBV7-9, the J call TRBJ2-3; D unclear. In germline, CDR1 is SEHNR, CDR2 FQNEAQ (reference sequence). V lost 3 bases and J lost 2, with 6 bases in between. This CDR3 contains 13 residues. The CDR3 nucleotides read TGTGCCAGCAGCTTTGGGAACACAGATACGCAGTATTTT. This encodes CASSFGNTDTQYF.

This sequence joins TRBV4-1 and TRBJ2-7; either TRBD1 or TRBD2 may fit D (5 bases each). CDR1 is MGHRA and CDR2 is YSYEKL in the germline V gene. The CDR3 extends over 14 amino acids. V shed 4 bases and J shed 2 bases, with 12 bases lying between them. The CDR3 DNA is TGCGCCAGCAGCCCGGGACCGAGCCCCTACGAGCAGTACTTC. Its protein is CASSPGPSPYEQYF.